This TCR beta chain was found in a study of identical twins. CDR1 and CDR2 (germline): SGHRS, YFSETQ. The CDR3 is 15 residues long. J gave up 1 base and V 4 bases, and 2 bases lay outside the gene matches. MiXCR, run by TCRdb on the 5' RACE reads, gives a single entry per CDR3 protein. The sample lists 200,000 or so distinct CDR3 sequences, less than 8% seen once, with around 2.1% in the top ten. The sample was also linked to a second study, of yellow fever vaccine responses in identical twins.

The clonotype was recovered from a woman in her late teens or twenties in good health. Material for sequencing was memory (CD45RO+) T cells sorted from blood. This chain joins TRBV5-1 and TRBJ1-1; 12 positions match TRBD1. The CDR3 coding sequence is TGCGCCAGCAGCGGGACAGGGGGCACGAACACTGAAGCTTTCTTT. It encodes CASSGTGGTNTEAFF.